This T cell receptor beta chain appears in the sequencing data of a study of chronic HIV infection and antiretroviral therapy. Each CDR3 protein gets one entry after TCRdb re-called the 5' RACE reads with MiXCR. This sample carries roughly 50,000 distinct CDR3 sequences, 19% of them seen once, and the ten largest clones take under 3.5%. From germline, CDR1 is MGHRA and CDR2 YSYEKL. The CDR3 length is 13 residues. V shed 3 bases and J shed 0 bases, with 5 bases lying between them. The chain is built from TRBV4-1 and TRBJ1-2; D call uncertain. Sequenced input: peripheral blood. The clonotype originates from an adult who had HIV and had not received antiretroviral therapy, or was an uninfected healthy control (not recorded which). CDR3 DNA sequence: TGCGCCAGCAGCCACGGACCTAACTATGGCTACACCTTC. Its protein product is CASSHGPNYGYTF.